This T cell receptor (beta chain) was identified during a study of blood T cell repertoires in COVID-19. Study summary: The samples span acute and convalescent COVID-19 from the United States, Italy and Spain. T cells, B-cell-depleted T cells, or PBMCs supplied cDNA or gDNA.

Germline CDR1 reads MNHEY; CDR2 reads SMNVEV (reference sequence). The V and J ends lost 2 bases and 5 bases respectively, with 12 bases between them. The CDR3 length is 14 residues. By proportion, this clone is medium-sized. Under the authors' procedure: Estimated nucleated cell counts came from reference gene primer amplification. The protocol was immunoSEQ multiplex PCR, while the TCRdb copy is restricted to in-frame clones and leaves out a portion. The V and J calls and the clone size are those of that table, but D and trimming were determined from the DNA. The sample includes 130,000 to 150,000 clones, roughly 76% of them seen just once.

Sequencing used peripheral blood. This clonotype originated in a man older than 75 with acute or convalescent COVID-19. The chain uses TRBV27 and TRBJ1-1, with D possibly matching TRBD1 (5 bases). The CDR3 region has the DNA TGTGCCAGCAGTTTACGTGGGGGGGGGACTGAAGCTTTCTTT. It specifies CASSLRGGGTEAFF.